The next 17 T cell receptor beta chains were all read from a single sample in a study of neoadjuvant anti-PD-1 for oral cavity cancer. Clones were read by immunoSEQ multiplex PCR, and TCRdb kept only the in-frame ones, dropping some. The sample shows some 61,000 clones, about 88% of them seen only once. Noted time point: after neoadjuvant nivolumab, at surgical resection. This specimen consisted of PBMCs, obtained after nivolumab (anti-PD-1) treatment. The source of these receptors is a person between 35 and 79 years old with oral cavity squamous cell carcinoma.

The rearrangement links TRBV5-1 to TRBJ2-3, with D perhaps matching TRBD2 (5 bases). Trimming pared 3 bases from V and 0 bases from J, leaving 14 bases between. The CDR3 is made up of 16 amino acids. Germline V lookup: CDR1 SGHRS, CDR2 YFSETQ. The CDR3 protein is CASSSTLGSSTDTQYF. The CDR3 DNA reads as TGCGCCAGCAGCTCGACACTAGGGTCTAGCACAGATACGCAGTATTTT. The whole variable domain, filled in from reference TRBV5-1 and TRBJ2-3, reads KAGVTQTPRYLIKTRGQQVTLSCSPISGHRSVSWYQQTPGQGLQFLFEYFSETQRNKGNFPGRFSGRQFSNSRSEMNVSTLELGDSALYLCASSSTLGSSTDTQYFGPGTRLTVL.

CDR3 DNA: TGTGCCATCAGTGAGTCTCCGGCGGAACTTACCGGGGAGCTGTTTTTT. It yields the protein CAISESPAELTGELFF. The J gene is TRBJ2-2, the V gene TRBV10-3, with D unresolved. Germline V gives CDR1 ENHRY, CDR2 SYGVKD. The V and J ends lost 0 bases and 5 bases respectively, with 13 bases between them. There are 16 residues in the CDR3.

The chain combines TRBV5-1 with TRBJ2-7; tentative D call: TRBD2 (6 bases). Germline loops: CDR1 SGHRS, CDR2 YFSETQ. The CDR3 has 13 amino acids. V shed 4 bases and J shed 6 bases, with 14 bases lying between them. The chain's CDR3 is CASSQVGGLEQYF. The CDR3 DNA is TGCGCCAGCAGCCAAGTCGGGGGACTCGAGCAGTACTTC.

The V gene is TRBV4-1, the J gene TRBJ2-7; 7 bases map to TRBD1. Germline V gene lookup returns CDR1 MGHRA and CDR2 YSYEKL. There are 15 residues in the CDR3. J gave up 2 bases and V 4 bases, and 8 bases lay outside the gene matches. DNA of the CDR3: TGCGCCAGCAGCCCGGTGAGGGACAGAGCCTACGAGCAGTACTTC. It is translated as CASSPVRDRAYEQYF.

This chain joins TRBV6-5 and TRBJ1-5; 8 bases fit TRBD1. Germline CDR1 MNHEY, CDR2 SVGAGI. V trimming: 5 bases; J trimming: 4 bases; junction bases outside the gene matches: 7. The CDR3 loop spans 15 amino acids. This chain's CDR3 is CASSVSRTGNQPQHF. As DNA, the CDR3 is TGTGCCAGCAGTGTCTCCCGGACAGGGAATCAGCCCCAGCATTTT.

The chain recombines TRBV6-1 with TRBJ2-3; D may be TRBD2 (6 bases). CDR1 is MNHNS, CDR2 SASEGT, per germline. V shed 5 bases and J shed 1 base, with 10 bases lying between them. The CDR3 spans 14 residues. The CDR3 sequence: CASSTTGGTDTQYF. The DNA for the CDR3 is TGTGCCAGCAGTACTACGGGGGGCACAGATACGCAGTATTTT.

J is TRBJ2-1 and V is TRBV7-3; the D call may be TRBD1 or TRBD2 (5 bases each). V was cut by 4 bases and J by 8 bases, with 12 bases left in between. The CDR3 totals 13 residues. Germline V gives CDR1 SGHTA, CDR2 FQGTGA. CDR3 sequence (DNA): TGTGCCAGCAGCTCAGGTGTGGGGGATGAGCAGTTCTTC. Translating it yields CASSSGVGDEQFF.

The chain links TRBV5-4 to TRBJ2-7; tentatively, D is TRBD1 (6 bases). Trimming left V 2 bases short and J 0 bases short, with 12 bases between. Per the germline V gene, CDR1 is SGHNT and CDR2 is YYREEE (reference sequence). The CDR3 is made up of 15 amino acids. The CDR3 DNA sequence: TGTGCCAGCAGCTTCAAACAGGGCTCCTCCTACGAGCAGTACTTC. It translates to CASSFKQGSSYEQYF.

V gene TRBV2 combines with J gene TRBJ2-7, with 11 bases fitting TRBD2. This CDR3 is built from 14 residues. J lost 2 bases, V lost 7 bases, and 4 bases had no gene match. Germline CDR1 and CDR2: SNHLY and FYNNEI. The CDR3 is CASKLAGEPYEQYF. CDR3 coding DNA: TGTGCCAGCAAACTAGCGGGAGAGCCCTACGAGCAGTACTTC.

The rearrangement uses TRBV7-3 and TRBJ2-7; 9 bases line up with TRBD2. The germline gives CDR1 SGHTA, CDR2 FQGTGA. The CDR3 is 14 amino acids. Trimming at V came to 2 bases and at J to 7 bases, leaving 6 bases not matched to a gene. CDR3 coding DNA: TGTGCCAGCAGCTTAGCGGGAGGGCCGGGGGAGCAGTACTTC. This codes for CASSLAGGPGEQYF. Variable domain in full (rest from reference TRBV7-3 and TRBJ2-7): GAGVSQTPSNKVTEKGKYVELRCDPISGHTALYWYRQSLGQGPEFLIYFQGTGAADDSGLPNDRFFAVRPEGSVSTLKIQRTERGDSAVYLCASSLAGGPGEQYFGPGTRLTVT.

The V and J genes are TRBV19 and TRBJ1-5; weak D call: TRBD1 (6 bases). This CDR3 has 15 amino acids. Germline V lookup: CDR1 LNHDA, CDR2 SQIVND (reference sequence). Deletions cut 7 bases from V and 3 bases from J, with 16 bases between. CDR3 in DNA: TGTGCCAGTAATGGGGGGGGACAAGTCAATCAGCCCCAGCATTTT. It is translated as CASNGGGQVNQPQHF. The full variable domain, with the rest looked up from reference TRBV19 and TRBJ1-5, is DGGITQSPKYLFRKEGQNVTLSCEQNLNHDAMYWYRQDPGQGLRLIYYSQIVNDFQKGDIAEGYSVSREKKESFPLTVTSAQKNPTAFYLCASNGGGQVNQPQHFGDGTRLSIL.

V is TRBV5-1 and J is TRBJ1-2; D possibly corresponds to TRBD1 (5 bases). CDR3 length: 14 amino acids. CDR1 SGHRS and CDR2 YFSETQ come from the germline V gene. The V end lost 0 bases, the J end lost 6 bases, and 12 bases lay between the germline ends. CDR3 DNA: TGCGCCAGCAGCTTGGAACGAGGGGAGGATGGCTACACCTTC. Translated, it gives CASSLERGEDGYTF.

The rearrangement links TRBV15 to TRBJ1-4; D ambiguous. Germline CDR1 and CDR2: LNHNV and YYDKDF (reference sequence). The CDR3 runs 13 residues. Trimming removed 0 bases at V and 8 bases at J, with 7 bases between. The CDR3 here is CATSRDAEEKLFF. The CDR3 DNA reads TGTGCCACCAGCAGAGATGCGGAGGAAAAACTGTTTTTT.

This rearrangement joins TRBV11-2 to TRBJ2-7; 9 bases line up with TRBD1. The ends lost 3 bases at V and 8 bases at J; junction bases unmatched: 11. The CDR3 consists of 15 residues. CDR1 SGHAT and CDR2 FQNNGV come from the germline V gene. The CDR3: CASSFDGTGWLKQYF. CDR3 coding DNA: TGTGCCAGCAGCTTTGATGGGACAGGGTGGTTGAAGCAGTACTTC.

This chain's CDR3 is CASSYHQGGYGYTF. In nucleotides, the CDR3 is TGTGCCAGCAGTTACCATCAGGGCGGCTATGGCTACACCTTC. This rearrangement joins TRBV6-5 to TRBJ1-2; D may be TRBD1 (5 bases). From germline, CDR1 is MNHEY and CDR2 SVGAGI. CDR3 length equals 14 residues. Trimming left V 2 bases short and J 4 bases short, with 11 bases between.

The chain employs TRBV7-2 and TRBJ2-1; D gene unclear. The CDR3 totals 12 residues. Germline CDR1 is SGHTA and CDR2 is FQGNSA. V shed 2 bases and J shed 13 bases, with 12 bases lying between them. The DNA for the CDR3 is TGTGCCAGCAGCTTATTCCGACTGGAACAGTTCTTC. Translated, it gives CASSLFRLEQFF.

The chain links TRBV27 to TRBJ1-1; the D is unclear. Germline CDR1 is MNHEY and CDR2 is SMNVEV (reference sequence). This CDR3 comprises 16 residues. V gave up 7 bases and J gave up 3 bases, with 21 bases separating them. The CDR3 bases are TGTGCCAGCAAAAAATTCGGGGTCGAAGCGGACACTGAAGCTTTCTTT. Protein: CASKKFGVEADTEAFF.